This T cell receptor beta chain originates from a study of blood T cells in healthy people across ages. The overall study: Through template switching, about one barcoded beta molecule was captured per two T cells, as measured in model experiments.

General study findings and limits: CMV status of donors was not determined, possibly confounding expanded clonotype changes. Among T cells, TCR beta diversity per million cells dropped roughly linearly as age rose.

Donor samples were obtained from healthy Caucasian individuals from Russia, aged about 6 to 95. This clonotype turned up a few times. Its antigen is as yet unknown. The CDR3 consists of 17 residues. Germline V gives CDR1 LGHDT, CDR2 YNNKEL (reference sequence). Trimming took 0 bases from V and 5 from J; bases not matched to a gene: 6. Together with a sample-barcoded 5' primer, a J-beta primer mix was included in a second PCR lasting about 6 to 11 cycles. TCRdb reanalysed the 5' RACE reads using MiXCR and keeps one entry per CDR3 protein. The sample shows around 1,700,000 distinct CDR3 sequences, 28% of them seen only once.

The TCR originated in a woman aged 30 to 39 in good health. J is TRBJ2-1 and V is TRBV3-1; TRBD2 agrees at 11 bases. Source material: blood. The CDR3 region is CASSQDQLAGVNNEQFF. CDR3 coding DNA: TGTGCCAGCAGCCAAGATCAACTAGCGGGGGTCAACAATGAGCAGTTCTTC.